Shown below are 5 T cell receptor beta chains from a single sample sequenced in a study of vaccination and CD4 T cells after COVID-19. Antigens for these TCRs are unknown. The Oncomine TCR Beta short-read assay sequenced DNA from cultured CD4+ T cells. TCRdb reprocessed the PCR reads via MiXCR and lists one record per CDR3 protein. The sample consists of approximately 10,000 distinct CDR3 sequences, approximately 60% of them appearing once. The treatment denotes: roughly ten-day PBMC culture with coronavirus spike peptide pools or control peptides (ViraFEST assay). Source material: CD4+ T cells from blood, cultured in vitro. These receptors all come from a human donor who had recovered from COVID-19.

The CDR3 region is CASSEAGRPYGYTF. The CDR3 DNA reads TGTGCCAGCAGTGAAGCTGGACGGCCCTATGGCTACACCTTC. This rearrangement joins TRBV2 to TRBJ1-2; D remains ambiguous. CDR1 and CDR2 from the germline V gene are SNHLY and FYNNEI. The CDR3 runs 14 residues. The V gene lost 0 bases and the J gene lost 4 bases, with 9 bases spanning the gap.

The V and J genes are TRBV18 and TRBJ2-3; the match to TRBD2 covers 9 bases. Germline V gene data show CDR1 as KGHSH and CDR2 as LQKENI. The V and J ends lost 1 base and 3 bases, in that order; junction bases with no gene match: 2. The CDR3 is made up of 15 amino acids. CDR3 sequence (DNA): TGTGCCAGCTCACCACGGGGACTAGCAACAGATACGCAGTATTTT. This encodes CASSPRGLATDTQYF.

This sequence joins TRBV12-3 or TRBV12-4 and TRBJ1-5; perhaps TRBD1 as D (6 bases). The V end lost 3 bases, the J end lost 7 bases, and 13 bases lay between the germline ends. The CDR3 runs 14 residues. CDR3 sequence (DNA): TGTGCCAGCAGTTTCGCAGGGGACGGGCAGCCCCAGCATTTT. It yields the protein CASSFAGDGQPQHF.

This clonotype came up once. Written as DNA, the CDR3 is TGCAGCGTTGAGGGGATGGACACGGGGGATGAAAAACTGTTTTTT. Translated, it gives CSVEGMDTGDEKLFF. This chain links TRBV29-1 with TRBJ1-4; D might be TRBD1 (5 bases). CDR3 length equals 15 residues. Germline V gene sequence: CDR1 SQVTM, CDR2 ANQGSEA. V shed 3 bases and J shed 6 bases, with 17 bases lying between them.

The chain carries TRBV30 and TRBJ2-2; D call uncertain. The CDR3 spans 15 residues. Trimming left V 2 bases short and J 1 base short, with 11 bases between. Germline CDR1 reads GTSNPN; CDR2 reads SVGIG (reference sequence). The CDR3 DNA follows: TGTGCCTGGAGTCTGCCGGCAGGGAACACCGGGGAGCTGTTTTTT. Its translation is CAWSLPAGNTGELFF.